This TCR beta chain was documented in a study of blood T cell repertoires in COVID-19. For the study at large: From T cells, B-cell-depleted T cells, or PBMCs came the material, which was cDNA or gDNA.

The CDR3 loop spans 14 amino acids. CDR1 MNHEY and CDR2 SVGAGI come from the germline V gene. V was clipped by 2 bases and J by 5 bases, with 10 bases between them. Clones were sequenced by immunoSEQ multiplex PCR, and TCRdb holds only the in-frame ones, with some missing. Counted here are roughly 52,000 clones, 85% to 90% occurring once; the ten biggest clones make up 4%. The chain couples TRBV6-5 to TRBJ2-1, with D perhaps matching TRBD1 (6 bases). Input material: peripheral blood. This TCR was recovered from a man over 45 with acute or convalescent COVID-19. This CDR3 reads CASSYTGWHNEQFF. The CDR3 nucleotides are TGTGCCAGCAGTTACACAGGGTGGCACAATGAGCAGTTCTTC.